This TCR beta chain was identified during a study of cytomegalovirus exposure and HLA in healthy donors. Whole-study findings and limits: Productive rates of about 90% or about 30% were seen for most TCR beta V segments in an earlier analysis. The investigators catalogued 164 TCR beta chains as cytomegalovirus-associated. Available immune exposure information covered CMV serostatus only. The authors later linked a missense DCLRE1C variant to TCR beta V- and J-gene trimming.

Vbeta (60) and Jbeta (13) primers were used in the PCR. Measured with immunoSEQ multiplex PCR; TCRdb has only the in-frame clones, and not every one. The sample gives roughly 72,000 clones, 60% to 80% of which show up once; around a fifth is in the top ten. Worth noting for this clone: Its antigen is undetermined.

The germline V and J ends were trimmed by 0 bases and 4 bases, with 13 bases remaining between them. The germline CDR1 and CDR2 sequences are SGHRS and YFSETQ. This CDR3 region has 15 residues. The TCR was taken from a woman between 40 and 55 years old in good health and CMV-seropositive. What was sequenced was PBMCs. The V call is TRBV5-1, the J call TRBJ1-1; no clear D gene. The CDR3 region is CASSLEVGIGTEAFF. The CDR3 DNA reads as TGCGCCAGCAGCTTGGAGGTGGGCATAGGCACTGAAGCTTTCTTT.